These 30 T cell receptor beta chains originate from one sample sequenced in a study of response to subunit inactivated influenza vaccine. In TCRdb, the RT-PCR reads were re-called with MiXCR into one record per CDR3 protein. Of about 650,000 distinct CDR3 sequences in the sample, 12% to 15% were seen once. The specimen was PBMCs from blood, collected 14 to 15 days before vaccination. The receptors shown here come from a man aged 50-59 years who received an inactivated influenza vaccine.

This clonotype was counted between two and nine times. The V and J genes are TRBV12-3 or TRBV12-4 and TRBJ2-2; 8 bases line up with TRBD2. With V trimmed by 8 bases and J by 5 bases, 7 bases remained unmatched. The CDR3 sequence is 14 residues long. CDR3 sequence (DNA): TGTGCCAGCGTCGGGGGGGCGAGGACCGGGGAGCTGTTTTTT. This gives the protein CASVGGARTGELFF.

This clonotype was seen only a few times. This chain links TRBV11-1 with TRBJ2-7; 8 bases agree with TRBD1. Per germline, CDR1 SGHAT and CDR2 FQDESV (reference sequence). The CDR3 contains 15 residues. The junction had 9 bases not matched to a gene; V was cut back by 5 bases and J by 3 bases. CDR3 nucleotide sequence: TGTGCCAGCAGCCCCGTGGCAGGGGGCATCTACGAGCAGTACTTC. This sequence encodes CASSPVAGGIYEQYF.

CDR3 loop: CASRSRPNEGIYGYTF. The CDR3 region has the DNA TGTGCCAGCAGGAGCAGGCCGAACGAGGGGATATATGGCTACACCTTC. This sequence joins TRBV28 and TRBJ1-2; the D gene is possibly TRBD1 (5 bases). The V and J ends lost 6 bases and 5 bases respectively, with 22 bases between them. In germline, CDR1 is MDHEN, CDR2 SYDVKM. The CDR3 has 16 residues.

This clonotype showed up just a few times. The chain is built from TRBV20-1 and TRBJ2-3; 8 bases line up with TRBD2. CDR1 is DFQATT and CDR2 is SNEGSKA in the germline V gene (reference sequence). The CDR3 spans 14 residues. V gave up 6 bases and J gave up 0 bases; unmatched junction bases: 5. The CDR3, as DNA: TGCAGTGCCATTAGCGGGAAAAGCACAGATACGCAGTATTTT. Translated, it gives CSAISGKSTDTQYF.

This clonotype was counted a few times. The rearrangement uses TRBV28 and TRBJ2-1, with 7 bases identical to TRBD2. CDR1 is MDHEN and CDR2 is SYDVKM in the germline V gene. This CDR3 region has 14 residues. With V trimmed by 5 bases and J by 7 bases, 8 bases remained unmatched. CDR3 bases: TGTGCCAGCAGTCGGGGGGATCGGTGGAATGAGCAGTTCTTC. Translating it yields CASSRGDRWNEQFF.

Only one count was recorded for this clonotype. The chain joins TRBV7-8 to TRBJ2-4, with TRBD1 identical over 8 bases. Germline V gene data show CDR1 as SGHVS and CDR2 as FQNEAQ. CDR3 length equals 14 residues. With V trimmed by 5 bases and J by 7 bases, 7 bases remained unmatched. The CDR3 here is CASSRAGGANIQYF. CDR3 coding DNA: TGTGCCAGCAGCAGAGCAGGGGGCGCGAACATTCAGTACTTC.

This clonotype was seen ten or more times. The CDR3, as DNA: TGTGCCATCGCGTCTCGCGGAGGCTACACCTTC. Translated, it gives CAIASRGGYTF. This chain joins TRBV10-3 and TRBJ1-2; D gene uncertain. Germline-derived CDR1 and CDR2 are ENHRY and SYGVKD. The CDR3 totals 11 residues. V dropped 8 bases and J dropped 8 bases, with 12 bases sitting between them.

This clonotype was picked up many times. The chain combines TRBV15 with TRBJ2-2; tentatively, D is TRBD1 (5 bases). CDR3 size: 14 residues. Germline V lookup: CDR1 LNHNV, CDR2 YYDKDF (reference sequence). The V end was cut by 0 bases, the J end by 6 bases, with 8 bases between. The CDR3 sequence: CATSRDQTAGELFF. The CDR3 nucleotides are TGTGCCACCAGCAGAGATCAGACAGCCGGGGAGCTGTTTTTT.

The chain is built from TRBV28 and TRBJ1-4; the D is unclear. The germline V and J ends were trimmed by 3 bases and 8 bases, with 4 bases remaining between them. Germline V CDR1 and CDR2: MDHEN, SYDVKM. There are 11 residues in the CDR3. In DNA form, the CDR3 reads TGTGCCAGCAGTTTCAAGGAAAAACTGTTTTTT. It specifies CASSFKEKLFF. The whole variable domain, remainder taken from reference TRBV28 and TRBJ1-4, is DVKVTQSSRYLVKRTGEKVFLECVQDMDHENMFWYRQDPGLGLRLIYFSYDVKMKEKGDIPEGYSVSREKKERFSLILESASTNQTSMYLCASSFKEKLFFGSGTQLSVL.

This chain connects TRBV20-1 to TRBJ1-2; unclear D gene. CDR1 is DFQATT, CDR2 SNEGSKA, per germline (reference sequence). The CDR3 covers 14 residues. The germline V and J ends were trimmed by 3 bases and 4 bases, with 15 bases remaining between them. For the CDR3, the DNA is TGCAGTGCTAGTGGCGGCAGGACGTCCTATGGCTACACCTTC. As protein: CSASGGRTSYGYTF.

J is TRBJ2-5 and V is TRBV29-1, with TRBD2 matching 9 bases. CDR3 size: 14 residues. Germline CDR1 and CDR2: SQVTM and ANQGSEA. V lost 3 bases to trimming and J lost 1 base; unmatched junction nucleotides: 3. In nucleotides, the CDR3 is TGCAGCGTTGACAAGCGGGGGGTCCAAGAGACCCAGTACTTC. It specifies CSVDKRGVQETQYF.

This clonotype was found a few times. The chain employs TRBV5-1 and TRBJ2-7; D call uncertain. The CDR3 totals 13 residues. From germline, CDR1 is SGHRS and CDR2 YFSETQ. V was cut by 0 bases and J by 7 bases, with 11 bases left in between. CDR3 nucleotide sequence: TGCGCCAGCAGCTTGGATGGCTTTGGGGAGCAGTACTTC. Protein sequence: CASSLDGFGEQYF.

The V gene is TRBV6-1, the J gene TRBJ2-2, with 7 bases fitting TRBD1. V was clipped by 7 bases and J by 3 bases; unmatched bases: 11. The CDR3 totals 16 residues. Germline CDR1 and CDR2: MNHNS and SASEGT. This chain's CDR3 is CASKSGQLFHTGELFF. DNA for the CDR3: TGTGCCAGCAAGTCGGGACAGCTCTTTCACACCGGGGAGCTGTTTTTT.

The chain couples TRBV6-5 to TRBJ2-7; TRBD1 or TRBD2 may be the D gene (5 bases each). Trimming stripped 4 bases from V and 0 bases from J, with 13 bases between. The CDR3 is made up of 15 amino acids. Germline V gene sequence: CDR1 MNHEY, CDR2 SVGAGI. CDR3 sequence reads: CASSSGPASSYEQYF. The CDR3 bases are TGTGCCAGCAGTTCGGGACCCGCGAGCTCCTACGAGCAGTACTTC.

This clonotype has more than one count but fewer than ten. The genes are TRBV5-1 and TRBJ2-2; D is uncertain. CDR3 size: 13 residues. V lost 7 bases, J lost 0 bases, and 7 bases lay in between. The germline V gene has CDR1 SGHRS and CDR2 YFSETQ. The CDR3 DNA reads TGCGCCAGCCAAAACGCGAACACCGGGGAGCTGTTTTTT. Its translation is CASQNANTGELFF.

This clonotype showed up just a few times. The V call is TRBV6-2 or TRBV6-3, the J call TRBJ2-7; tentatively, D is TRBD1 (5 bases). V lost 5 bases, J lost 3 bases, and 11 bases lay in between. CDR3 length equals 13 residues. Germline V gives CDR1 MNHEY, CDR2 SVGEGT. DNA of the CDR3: TGTGCCAGCAGTCAGACAGTTTTCTACGAGCAGTACTTC. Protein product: CASSQTVFYEQYF.

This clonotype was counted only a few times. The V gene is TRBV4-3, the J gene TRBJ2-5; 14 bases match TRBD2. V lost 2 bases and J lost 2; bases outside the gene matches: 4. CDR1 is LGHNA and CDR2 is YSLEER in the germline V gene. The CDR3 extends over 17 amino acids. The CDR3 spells CASSQYRTSGGQETQYF. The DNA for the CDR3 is TGCGCCAGCAGCCAATACCGGACTAGCGGGGGGCAAGAGACCCAGTACTTC.

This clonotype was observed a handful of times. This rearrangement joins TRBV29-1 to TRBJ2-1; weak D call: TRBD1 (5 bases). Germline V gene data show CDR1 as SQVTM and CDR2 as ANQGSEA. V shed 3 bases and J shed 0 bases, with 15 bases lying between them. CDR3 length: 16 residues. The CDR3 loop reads CSVEPQGGSSYNEQFF. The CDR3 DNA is TGCAGCGTTGAGCCCCAGGGTGGATCCTCCTACAATGAGCAGTTCTTC.

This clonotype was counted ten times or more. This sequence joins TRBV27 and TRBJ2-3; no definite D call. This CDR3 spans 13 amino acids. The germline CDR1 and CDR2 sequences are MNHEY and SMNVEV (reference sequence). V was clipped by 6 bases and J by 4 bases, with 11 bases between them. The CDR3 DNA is TGTGCCAGCAGCCGAGAGGTTGCAGATACGCAGTATTTT. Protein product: CASSREVADTQYF.

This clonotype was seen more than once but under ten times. CDR3 in amino acids: CASSSGMTYNSPLHF. The CDR3 DNA sequence: TGTGCCAGCAGTTCGGGCATGACTTATAATTCACCCCTCCACTTT. The chain recombines TRBV27 with TRBJ1-6; D gene unclear. V was pared by 4 bases and J by 4 bases, with 11 bases between. Germline V CDR1 and CDR2: MNHEY, SMNVEV (reference sequence). The CDR3 runs to 15 residues.

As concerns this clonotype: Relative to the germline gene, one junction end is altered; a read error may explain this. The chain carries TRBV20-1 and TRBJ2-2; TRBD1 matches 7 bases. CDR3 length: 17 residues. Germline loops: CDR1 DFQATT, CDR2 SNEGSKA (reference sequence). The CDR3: CTARVPLPGQRTGELFF. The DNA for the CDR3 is TGCACTGCTAGAGTCCCATTACCGGGACAGAGAACCGGGGAGCTGTTTTTT.

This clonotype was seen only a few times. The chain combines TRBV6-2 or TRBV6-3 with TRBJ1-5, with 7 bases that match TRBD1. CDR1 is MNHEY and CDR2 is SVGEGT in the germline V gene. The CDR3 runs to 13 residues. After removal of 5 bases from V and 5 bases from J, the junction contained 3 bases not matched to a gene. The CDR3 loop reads CASSRQGDQPQHF. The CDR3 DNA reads TGTGCCAGCAGTAGACAGGGTGATCAGCCCCAGCATTTT.

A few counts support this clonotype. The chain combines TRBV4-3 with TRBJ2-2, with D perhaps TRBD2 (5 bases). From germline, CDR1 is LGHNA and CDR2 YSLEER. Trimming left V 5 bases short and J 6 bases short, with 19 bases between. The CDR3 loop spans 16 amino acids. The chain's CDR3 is CASSSNPRRVPGELFF. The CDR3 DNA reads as TGCGCCAGCAGCTCTAACCCCAGGCGGGTCCCCGGGGAGCTGTTTTTT.

The CDR3: CATSDLLTRGLGTEAFF. CDR3 DNA sequence: TGTGCCACCAGTGATTTGCTAACCAGGGGGCTGGGCACTGAAGCTTTCTTT. The chain carries TRBV24-1 and TRBJ1-1; 8 bases agree with TRBD1. With V trimmed by 0 bases and J by 4 bases, 9 bases remained unmatched. There are 17 residues in the CDR3. Germline assignment: CDR1 KGHDR and CDR2 SFDVKD.

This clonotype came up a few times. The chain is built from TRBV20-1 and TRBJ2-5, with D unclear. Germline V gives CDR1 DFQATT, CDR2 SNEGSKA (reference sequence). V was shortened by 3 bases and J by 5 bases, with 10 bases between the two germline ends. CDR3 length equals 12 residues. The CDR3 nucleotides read TGCAGTGCTAGTAAAACGTCCGAGACCCAGTACTTC. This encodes CSASKTSETQYF.

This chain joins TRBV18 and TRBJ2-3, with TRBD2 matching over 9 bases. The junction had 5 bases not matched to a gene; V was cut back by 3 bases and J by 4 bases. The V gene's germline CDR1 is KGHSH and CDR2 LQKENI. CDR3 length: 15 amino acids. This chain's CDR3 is CASSPLAGTPDTQYF. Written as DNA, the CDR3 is TGTGCCAGCTCACCTCTAGCGGGGACTCCAGATACGCAGTATTTT.

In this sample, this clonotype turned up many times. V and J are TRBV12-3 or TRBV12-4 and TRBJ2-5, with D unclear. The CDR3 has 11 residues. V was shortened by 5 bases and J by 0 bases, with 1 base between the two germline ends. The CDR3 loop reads CASSHQETQYF. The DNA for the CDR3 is TGTGCCAGCAGTCACCAAGAGACCCAGTACTTC.

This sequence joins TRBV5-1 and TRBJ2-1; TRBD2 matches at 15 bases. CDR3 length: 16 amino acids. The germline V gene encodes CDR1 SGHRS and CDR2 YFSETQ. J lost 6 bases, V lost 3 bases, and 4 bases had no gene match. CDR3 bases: TGCGCCAGCAGCTGGACTAGCGGGAGGGCCGCCAATGAGCAGTTCTTC. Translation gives CASSWTSGRAANEQFF.

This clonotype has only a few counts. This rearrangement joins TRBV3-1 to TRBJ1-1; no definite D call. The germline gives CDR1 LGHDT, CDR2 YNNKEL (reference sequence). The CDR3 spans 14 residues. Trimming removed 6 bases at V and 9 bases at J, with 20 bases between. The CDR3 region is CASSDDTRNRKAFF. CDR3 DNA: TGTGCCAGCAGTGACGACACCCGTAATCGGAAAGCTTTCTTT.

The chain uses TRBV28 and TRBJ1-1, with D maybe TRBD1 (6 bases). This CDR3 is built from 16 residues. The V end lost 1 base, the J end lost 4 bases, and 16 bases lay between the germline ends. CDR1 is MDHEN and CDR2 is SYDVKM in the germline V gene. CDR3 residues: CASSLFFVGAPTEAFF. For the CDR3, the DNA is TGTGCCAGCAGTTTATTTTTTGTGGGGGCGCCCACTGAAGCTTTCTTT.